What follows is one T cell receptor (beta chain) and its context. Its specificity is not known. The sample originates from a study of shared clonotypes between healthy human individuals. General observations from the study: Rarefaction demonstrated incomplete sorted-subset sequencing despite large depth.

In the source study's methods: Junction-only immunoSEQ data arrived without quality scores, meaning filtering differed. Produced via immunoSEQ multiplex PCR; TCRdb's table is partial and in-frame only. That table furnishes V, J and clone size, whereas the DNA furnished D and trimming. This sample yields millions of clones, of which roughly nine tenths are seen a single time; roughly 0.14% belongs to the top ten. The CDR3 totals 14 residues. V was shortened by 2 bases and J by 5 bases, with 13 bases between the two germline ends. CDR1 and CDR2 (germline): SGHTA, FQGNSA. The chain recombines TRBV7-2 with TRBJ2-7; tentatively, D is TRBD1 or TRBD2 (6 bases each). Sequencing used naive CD4+ T cells sorted from blood. Documented subset: CD45RA+ positively selected. This clonotype originated in a man between 18 and 35 years old in good health. The CDR3 DNA follows: TGTGCCAGCAGCTTACCGGGGGCGAGGAACGAGCAGTACTTC. Translated: CASSLPGARNEQYF.